The clone carrying this T cell receptor beta chain was counted only a few times. The antigen is not known. This sample is drawn from a study of blood T cells in healthy people across ages. Study-level points and caveats: Naive T cell percentage showed a strong correlation with the diversity of TCR beta. Long-lived donors exceeded aged donors in naive CD4+ cells and diversity. Considered underestimates were the diversity estimates obtained from one million T cells.

Together with a sample-barcoded 5' primer, a J-beta primer mix was included in a second PCR lasting about 6 to 11 cycles. TCRdb passed the 5' RACE reads through MiXCR, listing each CDR3 protein once. The table has about 1.4 million distinct CDR3 sequences, approximately 59% seen once; the top ten hold under 8.5%. Isolation of PBMCs gave at least 6.5 million cells per sample. The CDR3 sequence is 14 residues long. CDR1 and CDR2 from the germline V gene are LGHDT and YNNKEL (reference sequence). The J segment lost 6 bases and the V segment lost 5 bases, leaving 9 bases of the junction unmatched. The chain is built from TRBV3-1 and TRBJ1-1; 7 bases are a match to TRBD1. This clonotype was sampled from a young man in good health. Material for sequencing was blood. Written as DNA, the CDR3 is TGTGCCAGCAGCAGACAGGACAGGCGGCCTGAAGCTTTCTTT. The encoded protein is CASSRQDRRPEAFF.